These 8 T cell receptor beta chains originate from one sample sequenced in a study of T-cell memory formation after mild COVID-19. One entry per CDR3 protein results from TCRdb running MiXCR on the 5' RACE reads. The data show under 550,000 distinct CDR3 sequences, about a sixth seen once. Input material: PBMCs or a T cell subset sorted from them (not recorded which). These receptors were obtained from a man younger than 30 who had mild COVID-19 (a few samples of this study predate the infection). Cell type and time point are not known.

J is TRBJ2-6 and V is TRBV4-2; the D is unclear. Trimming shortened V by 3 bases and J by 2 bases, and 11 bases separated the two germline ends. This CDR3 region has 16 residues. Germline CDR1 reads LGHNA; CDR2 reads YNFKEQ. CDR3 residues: CASSQVGPPGANVLTF. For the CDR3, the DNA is TGTGCCAGCAGCCAGGTTGGGCCCCCTGGGGCCAACGTCCTGACTTTC.

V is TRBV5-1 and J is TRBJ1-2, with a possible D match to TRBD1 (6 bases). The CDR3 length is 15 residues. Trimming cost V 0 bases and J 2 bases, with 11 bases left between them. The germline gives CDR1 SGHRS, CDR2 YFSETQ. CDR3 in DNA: TGCGCCAGCAGCTTGGTGGCAGGGGTGAACTATGGCTACACCTTC. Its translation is CASSLVAGVNYGYTF. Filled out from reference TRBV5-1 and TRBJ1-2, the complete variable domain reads KAGVTQTPRYLIKTRGQQVTLSCSPISGHRSVSWYQQTPGQGLQFLFEYFSETQRNKGNFPGRFSGRQFSNSRSEMNVSTLELGDSALYLCASSLVAGVNYGYTFGSGTRLTVV.

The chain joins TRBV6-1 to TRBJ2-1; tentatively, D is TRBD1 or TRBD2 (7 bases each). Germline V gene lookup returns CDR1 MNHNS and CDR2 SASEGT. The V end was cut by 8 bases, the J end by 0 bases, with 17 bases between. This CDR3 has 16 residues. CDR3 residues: CASPAAGDSSYNEQFF. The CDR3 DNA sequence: TGTGCCAGCCCAGCGGCGGGGGACAGCTCCTACAATGAGCAGTTCTTC.

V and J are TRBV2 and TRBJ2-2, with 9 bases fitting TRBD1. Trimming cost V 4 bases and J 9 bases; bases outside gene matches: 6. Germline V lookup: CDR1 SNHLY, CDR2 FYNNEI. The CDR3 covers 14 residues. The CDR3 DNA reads TGTGCCAGCAGTGGGACAGGGGATCCCTGGGAGCTGTTTTTT. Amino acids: CASSGTGDPWELFF.

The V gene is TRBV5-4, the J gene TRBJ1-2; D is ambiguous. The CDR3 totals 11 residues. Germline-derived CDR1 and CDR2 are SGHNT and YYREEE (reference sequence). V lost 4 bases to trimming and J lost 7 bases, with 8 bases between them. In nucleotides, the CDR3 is TGTGCCAGCAGCCGGGGTGGTGGCTACACCTTC. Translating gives CASSRGGGYTF.

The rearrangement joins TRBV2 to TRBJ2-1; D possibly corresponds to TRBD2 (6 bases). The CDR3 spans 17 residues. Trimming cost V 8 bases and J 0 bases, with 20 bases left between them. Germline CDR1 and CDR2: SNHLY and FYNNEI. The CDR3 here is CASSERGLSFSYNEQFF. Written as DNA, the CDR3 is TGTGCCAGCTCCGAACGGGGACTCTCCTTCTCCTACAATGAGCAGTTCTTC. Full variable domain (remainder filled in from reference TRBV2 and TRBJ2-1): EPEVTQTPSHQVTQMGQEVILRCVPISNHLYFYWYRQILGQKVEFLVSFYNNEISEKSEIFDDQFSVERPDGSNFTLKIRSTKLEDSAMYFCASSERGLSFSYNEQFFGPGTRLTVL.

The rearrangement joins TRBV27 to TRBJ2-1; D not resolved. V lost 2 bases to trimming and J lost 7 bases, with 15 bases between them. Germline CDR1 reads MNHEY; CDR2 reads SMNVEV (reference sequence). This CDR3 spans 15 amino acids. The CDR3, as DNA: TGTGCCAGCAGTTTAAGTAAGTGGGGTCCTAATGAGCAGTTCTTC. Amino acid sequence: CASSLSKWGPNEQFF.

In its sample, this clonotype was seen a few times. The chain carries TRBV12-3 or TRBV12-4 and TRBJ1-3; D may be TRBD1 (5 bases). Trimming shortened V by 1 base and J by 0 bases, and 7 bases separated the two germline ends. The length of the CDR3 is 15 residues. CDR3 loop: CASSLGTFSGNTIYF. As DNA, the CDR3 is TGTGCCAGCAGTTTAGGGACATTCTCTGGAAACACCATATATTTT.